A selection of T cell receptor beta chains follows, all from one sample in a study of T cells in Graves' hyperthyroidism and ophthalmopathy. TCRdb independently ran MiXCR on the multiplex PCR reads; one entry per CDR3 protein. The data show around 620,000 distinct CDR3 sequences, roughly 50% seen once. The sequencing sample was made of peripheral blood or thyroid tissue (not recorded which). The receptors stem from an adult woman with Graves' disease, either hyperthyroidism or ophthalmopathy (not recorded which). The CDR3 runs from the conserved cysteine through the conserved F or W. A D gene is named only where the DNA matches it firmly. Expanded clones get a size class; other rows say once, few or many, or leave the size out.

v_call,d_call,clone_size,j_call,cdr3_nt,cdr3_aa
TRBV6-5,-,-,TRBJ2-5,TGTGCCAGTAAGCCGGGGACACAAGAGACCCAGTACTTC,CASKPGTQETQYF
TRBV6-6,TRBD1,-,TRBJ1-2,TGTGCCAGCAGTGCGGGACAGGGGGCGAACTATGGCTACACCTTC,CASSAGQGANYGYTF
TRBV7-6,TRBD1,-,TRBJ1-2,TGTGCCAGCACCATACCCGGGACAGCCTATGGCTACACCTTC,CASTIPGTAYGYTF
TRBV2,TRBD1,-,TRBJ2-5,TGTGCCAGCCTCACCGGGACAGGGGCACAGTATCAAGAGACCCAGTACTTC,CASLTGTGAQYQETQYF
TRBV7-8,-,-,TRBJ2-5,TGTGCCAGCAGCTTAGGGGTAGGGGCCCCCCAGCCCCAGTACTTC,CASSLGVGAPQPQYF
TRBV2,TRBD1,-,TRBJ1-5,TGTGCCAGTGAGTGGGACAGGGGGGAAAGTCAGCCCCAGCATTTT,CASEWDRGESQPQHF
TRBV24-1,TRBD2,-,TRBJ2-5,TGTGCCACGGGACTAGCGGGAGGAGAGGAGACCCAGTACTTC,CATGLAGGEETQYF
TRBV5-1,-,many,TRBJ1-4,TGCGCCAGCAGCTTGGAATCAACTAATGAAAAACTGTTTTTT,CASSLESTNEKLFF
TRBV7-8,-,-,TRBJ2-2,TGTGCCAGTAGGCAAGCGGCGGGGAACACCGGGGAGCTGTTTTTT,CASRQAAGNTGELFF
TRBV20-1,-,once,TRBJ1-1,TGCAGTGCTAGAGATCAGGGGTCGAACACTGAAGCTTTCTTT,CSARDQGSNTEAFF
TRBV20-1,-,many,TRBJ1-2,TGCAGTGCTAGCGGCGCTGGCTACACCTTC,CSASGAGYTF
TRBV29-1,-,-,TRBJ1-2,TGCAGCGTTCTTCTGGGAGGCTATGGCTACACCTTC,CSVLLGGYGYTF
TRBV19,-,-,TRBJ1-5,TGTGCCAGTAGCCAGAGTTCGGGGGATCAACCCCAGCATTTT,CASSQSSGDQPQHF
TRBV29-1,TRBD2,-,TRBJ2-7,TGCAGCGCCCGACTAGCGGGAGGGTATTCCTACGAGCAGTACTTC,CSARLAGGYSYEQYF
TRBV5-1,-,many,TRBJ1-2,TGCGCCAGCACCACCGGGACGGCCCTATCCATTAACTATGGCTACACCTTC,CASTTGTALSINYGYTF
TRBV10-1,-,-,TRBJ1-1,TGCGCCAAAAAAGACATGAACACTGAAGCTTTCTTT,CAKKDMNTEAFF
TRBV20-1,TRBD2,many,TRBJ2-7,TGCAGTGCTAGGAGCGGGGGGTTCTACGAGCAGTACTTC,CSARSGGFYEQYF
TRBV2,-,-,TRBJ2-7,TGTGCCAGCAGTGAAGTGGAGGGGGAGGAGCAATACTTC,CASSEVEGEEQYF
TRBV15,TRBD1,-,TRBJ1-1,TGTGCCACCAACACGGACAGGAGGCTCACTGAAGCTTTCTTT,CATNTDRRLTEAFF
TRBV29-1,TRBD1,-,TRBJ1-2,TGCAGCGTTGTGGGCAGGGGGATAAACTATGGCTACACCTTC,CSVVGRGINYGYTF
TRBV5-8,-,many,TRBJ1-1,TGTGCCACCTATACGACAGGCTCCACTGAAGCTTTCTTT,CATYTTGSTEAFF
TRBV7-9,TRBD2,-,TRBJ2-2,TGTGCCAGCAGCAAAGGGACTAGCGGGAACACCGGGGAGCTGTTTTTT,CASSKGTSGNTGELFF
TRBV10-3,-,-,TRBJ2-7,TGTGCCATAGTACCGGGACCGAGCTCCTACGAGCAGTACTTC,CAIVPGPSSYEQYF
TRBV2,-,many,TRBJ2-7,TGTGCCAGCAGTCAGGGAGCGGTCGCAAACGAGCAGTACTTC,CASSQGAVANEQYF
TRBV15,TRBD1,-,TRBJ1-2,TGTGCCACCAGCAGAGTCCTTGTGGGACAGGGGGGGATCTACACCTTC,CATSRVLVGQGGIYTF
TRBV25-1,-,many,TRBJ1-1,TGTGCCAGCAGTGAACGGGTTCAAGATGAAGCTTTCTTT,CASSERVQDEAFF
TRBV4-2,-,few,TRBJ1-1,TGTGCCAGCAGCAAAAATGAGGGAACCCGCGGGGCTGAAGCTTTCTTT,CASSKNEGTRGAEAFF
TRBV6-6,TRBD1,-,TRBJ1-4,TGTGCCAGCAGCCCATTCTCGGGACAGGGAATCGGAGCTAATGAAAAACTGTTTTTT,CASSPFSGQGIGANEKLFF
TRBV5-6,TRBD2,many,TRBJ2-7,TGTGCCAGCAGCTCTGGGACTAGCCACGGGGAGTACTTC,CASSSGTSHGEYF
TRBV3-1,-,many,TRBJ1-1,TGTGCCAGCAGCCAAGAGGGGAGAACATCTGAAGCTTTCTTT,CASSQEGRTSEAFF
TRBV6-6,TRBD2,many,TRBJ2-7,TGTGCCAGCAGGCCTGAATACGCGGGAGTCGACGAGCAGTACTTC,CASRPEYAGVDEQYF
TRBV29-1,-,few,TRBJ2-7,TGCAGCGTTGCGTACAGCTTCTCCTACGAGCAGTACTTC,CSVAYSFSYEQYF
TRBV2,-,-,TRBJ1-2,TGTGCCTCAACGGGACCCGGTGGCTACACCTTC,CASTGPGGYTF
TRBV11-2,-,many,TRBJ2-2,TGTGCCAGCAGCCCGGGAATGAACACCGGGGAGCTGTTTTTT,CASSPGMNTGELFF
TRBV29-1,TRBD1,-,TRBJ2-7,TGCAGCGTTCCAACAGGGGTCTACGAGCAGTACTTC,CSVPTGVYEQYF
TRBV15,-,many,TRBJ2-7,TGTGCCACCAGCAGAGGAGGTGGAGGGCCGTTCCCCTACGAGCAGTACTTC,CATSRGGGGPFPYEQYF
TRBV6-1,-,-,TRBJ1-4,TGTGCCAGCAGTGAATCCTTTTGGCGGACTCTTGGGAAGAATGTAATGTTTTTT,CASSESFWRTLGKNVMFF
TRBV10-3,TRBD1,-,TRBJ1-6,TGTGCCATCGGCCGGGACAGCCATAATTCACCCCTCCACTTT,CAIGRDSHNSPLHF
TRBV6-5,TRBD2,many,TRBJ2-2,TGTGCCAGCAGCAAGGGACTAGCGTCCACCGGGGAGCTGTTTTTT,CASSKGLASTGELFF
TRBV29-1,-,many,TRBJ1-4,TGCAGCGTTCGTCCACAGGGTGAAGAAAAACTGTTTTTT,CSVRPQGEEKLFF